Given below is one TCR beta chain in context. The antigen is undetermined. Using immunoSEQ multiplex PCR, the repertoire was profiled, and TCRdb retains in-frame clones only, with some absent. The data contain about 32,000 clones, 85% of them singletons. The length of the CDR3 is 13 residues. Germline V gene sequence: CDR1 SGHNT, CDR2 YENEEA. The V gene end was trimmed by 5 bases and the J gene end by 6 bases; junction bases not matched to a gene: 5. The data belong to a study of STAT5B mutations in CD4+ large granular lymphocyte leukemia. Findings and limits, study-wide: No patients shared main leukemic clonotypes, though roughly 27% appeared at low frequency elsewhere. TRBV06-family usage was enriched in top patient clones (8/27) versus controls (2/35). The CD4+ versus CD8+ T-LGLL clonality difference may reflect limited sample size.

Sequencing was carried out using CD4+ T cells from blood buffy coats. This receptor was taken from a human donor in good health. The chain recombines TRBV11-3 with TRBJ1-1; 8 positions match TRBD1. The CDR3 region is CASSQGAQSEAFF. In DNA form, the CDR3 reads TGTGCCAGCAGCCAGGGGGCGCAATCTGAAGCTTTCTTT. Filled out from reference TRBV11-3 and TRBJ1-1, the complete variable domain reads EAGVVQSPRYKIIEKKQPVAFWCNPISGHNTLYWYLQNLGQGPELLIRYENEEAVDDSQLPKDRFSAERLKGVDSTLKIQPAELGDSAVYLCASSQGAQSEAFFGQGTRLTVV.